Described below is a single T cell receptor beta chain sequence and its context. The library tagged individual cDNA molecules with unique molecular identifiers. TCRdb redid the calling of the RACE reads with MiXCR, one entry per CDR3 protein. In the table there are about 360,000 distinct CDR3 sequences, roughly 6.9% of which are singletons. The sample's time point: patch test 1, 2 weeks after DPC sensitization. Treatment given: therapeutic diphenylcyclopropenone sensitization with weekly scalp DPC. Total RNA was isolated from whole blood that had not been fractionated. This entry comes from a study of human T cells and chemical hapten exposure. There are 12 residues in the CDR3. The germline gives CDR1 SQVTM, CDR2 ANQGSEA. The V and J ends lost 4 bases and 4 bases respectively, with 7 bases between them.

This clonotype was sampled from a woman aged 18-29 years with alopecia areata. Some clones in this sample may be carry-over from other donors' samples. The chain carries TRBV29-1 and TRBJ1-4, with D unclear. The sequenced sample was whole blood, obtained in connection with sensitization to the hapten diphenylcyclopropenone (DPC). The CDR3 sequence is CSVVMSNEKLFF. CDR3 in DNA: TGCAGCGTTGTTATGAGTAATGAAAAACTGTTTTTT. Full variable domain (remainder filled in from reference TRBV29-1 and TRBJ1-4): SAVISQKPSRDICQRGTSLTIQCQVDSQVTMMFWYRQQPGQSLTLIATANQGSEATYESGFVIDKFPISRPNLTFSTLTVSNMSPEDSSIYLCSVVMSNEKLFFGSGTQLSVL.